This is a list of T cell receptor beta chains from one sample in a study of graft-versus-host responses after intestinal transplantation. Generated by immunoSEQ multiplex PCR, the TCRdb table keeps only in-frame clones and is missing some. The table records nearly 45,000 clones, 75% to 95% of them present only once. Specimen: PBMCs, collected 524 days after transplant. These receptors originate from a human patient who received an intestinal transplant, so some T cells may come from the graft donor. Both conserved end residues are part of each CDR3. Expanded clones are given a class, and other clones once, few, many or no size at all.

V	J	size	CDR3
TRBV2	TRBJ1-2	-	CASSETGYGYTF
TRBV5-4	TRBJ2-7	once	CASSPLQGSTYEQYF
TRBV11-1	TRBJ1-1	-	CASSLYPGTEAFF
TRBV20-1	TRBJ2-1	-	CSANEQALFF
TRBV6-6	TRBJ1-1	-	CASSQINSQGDF
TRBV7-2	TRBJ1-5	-	CASSFMSSNQPQHF
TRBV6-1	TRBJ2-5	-	CASRLRSGSHETQYF
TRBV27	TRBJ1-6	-	CASSLLQNSPLHF
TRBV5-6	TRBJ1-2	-	CASSPTGDYGYTF
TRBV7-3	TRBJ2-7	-	CASSSPGSRRQYF
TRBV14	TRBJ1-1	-	CASSGPFRNTEAFF
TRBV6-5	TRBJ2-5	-	CASSTEVGETQYF
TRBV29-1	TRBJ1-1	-	CSVFTSGGARRGAFF
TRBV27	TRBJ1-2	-	CASSLYAGQGSYTF
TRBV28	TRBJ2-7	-	CASVGGGVYEQYF
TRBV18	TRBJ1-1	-	CASSPVMRWKNTEAFF
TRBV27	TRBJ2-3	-	CASSFSDTQYF
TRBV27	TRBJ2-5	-	CASTRTSEGQETQYF
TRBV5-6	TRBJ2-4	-	CASSLGGQINIQYF
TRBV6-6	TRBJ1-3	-	CASRLSGVSGNTIYF
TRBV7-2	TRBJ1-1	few	CASSATGGGSEAFF
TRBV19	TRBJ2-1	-	CASSIGTSGSLYNEQFF